Presented here are 24 T cell receptor beta chains from one specimen sequenced in a study of shared clonotypes between healthy human individuals. Profiling relied on immunoSEQ multiplex PCR, and the TCRdb table lists in-frame clones only, not all of them. The sample holds 630,000 or so clones, more than 95% seen once. Positive CCR7 selection of CD45RO-negative cells yielded the naive CD8 cells, and terminally differentiated effector memory CD45RA+ cells were excluded. Source material: naive CD8+ T cells sorted from blood. These receptors were taken from a man aged 30-40 years in good health.

The chain has TRBV5-1 and TRBJ1-1; a weak D match, TRBD1 (6 bases). V lost 2 bases to trimming and J lost 7 bases, with 24 bases between them. The length of the CDR3 is 17 residues. CDR1 and CDR2 (germline): SGHRS, YFSETQ. The CDR3 DNA sequence: TGCGCCAGCAGCTTAGAATACCTCAGGGGCGGAGATGGTGAAGCTTTCTTT. It is translated as CASSLEYLRGGDGEAFF.

The chain combines TRBV2 with TRBJ2-7; the D gene is possibly TRBD2 (6 bases). The CDR3 consists of 14 residues. V was cut by 6 bases and J by 4 bases, with 16 bases left in between. The germline V gene encodes CDR1 SNHLY and CDR2 FYNNEI. The CDR3 DNA reads TGTGCCAGCAGCCGGAGCCGACTAGATTACGAGCAGTACTTC. It is translated as CASSRSRLDYEQYF.

The genes are TRBV7-9 and TRBJ2-3; 7 bases are shared with TRBD1. Losses at the gene ends were 5 bases for V and 2 bases for J; bases not matched to a gene: 16. The V gene's germline CDR1 is SEHNR and CDR2 FQNEAQ (reference sequence). The CDR3 is made up of 18 amino acids. The CDR3 DNA is TGTGCCAGCAGCACCTTACTCGGGACAGCCGTTCTCACAGATACGCAGTATTTT. Its translation: CASSTLLGTAVLTDTQYF. Filled out from reference TRBV7-9 and TRBJ2-3, the complete variable domain reads DTGVSQNPRHKITKRGQNVTFRCDPISEHNRLYWYRQTLGQGPEFLTYFQNEAQLEKSRLLSDRFSAERPKGSFSTLEIQRTEQGDSAMYLCASSTLLGTAVLTDTQYFGPGTRLTVL.

V is TRBV11-2 and J is TRBJ2-7; 12 positions match TRBD1. J lost 8 bases, V lost 6 bases, and 8 bases had no gene match. The CDR3 totals 14 residues. Looked up from germline, CDR1 is SGHAT and CDR2 is FQNNGV. The CDR3 protein is CASSLGTGGGQQYF. CDR3 coding DNA: TGTGCCAGCAGTCTCGGGACAGGGGGCGGTCAGCAGTACTTC.

The rearrangement links TRBV12-2 to TRBJ2-7; the table's D call, TRBD1, has no DNA check behind it. TRBV12-2 is annotated as a pseudogene. The CDR3 covers 17 residues. The CDR3 reads CASRSRQDLSLRYEQYF. The CDR3 nucleotides read TGTGCAAGTCGCTCGAGACAGGACCTATCTTTACGCTACGAGCAGTACTTC.

J is TRBJ2-1 and V is TRBV12-5; D gene unclear. The germline CDR1 and CDR2 sequences are LGHNT and FRNRAP. This CDR3 is 15 amino acids long. V gave up 3 bases and J gave up 5 bases, with 14 bases separating them. CDR3 DNA sequence: TGTGCTAGTGGTTTTTCCCATGTGGCCCACAATGAGCAGTTCTTC. Translation: CASGFSHVAHNEQFF.

The chain recombines TRBV27 with TRBJ2-7; the match to TRBD2 covers 11 bases. V shed 8 bases and J 5 bases; nucleotides not matched to a gene: 11. From germline, CDR1 is MNHEY and CDR2 SMNVEV (reference sequence). The CDR3 consists of 15 residues. CDR3 sequence: CASARTSGRFHEQYF. The CDR3 DNA reads as TGTGCCAGCGCTCGAACTAGCGGGAGATTCCACGAGCAGTACTTC.

The genes are TRBV6-5 and TRBJ2-7; 7 bases line up with TRBD1. Germline values: CDR1 MNHEY, CDR2 SVGAGI. V gave up 0 bases and J gave up 1 base; unmatched junction bases: 6. This CDR3 region has 16 residues. CDR3 loop: CASSYSTTGLSYEQYF. The DNA of the CDR3 is TGTGCCAGCAGTTACTCCACGACAGGGCTATCCTACGAGCAGTACTTC.

The chain uses TRBV4-3 and TRBJ2-1; D might be TRBD1 (6 bases). The V end was cut by 0 bases, the J end by 8 bases, with 14 bases between. CDR1 and CDR2 from the germline V gene are LGHNA and YSLEER. This CDR3 contains 15 residues. This CDR3 reads CASSQDRSGADEQFF. For the CDR3, the DNA is TGCGCCAGCAGCCAAGATCGTTCAGGGGCGGATGAGCAGTTCTTC.

The chain carries TRBV2 and TRBJ1-5; TRBD1 matches at 8 bases. Unmatched junction bases numbered 1, after V lost 6 bases and J lost 0 bases. Germline loops: CDR1 SNHLY, CDR2 FYNNEI. This CDR3 is 14 amino acids long. The DNA for the CDR3 is TGTGCCAGCAGAGACAGGGGTAGCAATCAGCCCCAGCATTTT. The encoded protein is CASRDRGSNQPQHF.

This sequence joins TRBV5-1 and TRBJ2-3; D is possibly TRBD2 (6 bases). The CDR3 length is 15 residues. V was cut by 3 bases and J by 2 bases, with 13 bases left in between. Germline CDR1 SGHRS, CDR2 YFSETQ. CDR3 DNA sequence: TGCGCCAGCAGCTCACTAGCCACCCCCACAGATACGCAGTATTTT. The encoded protein is CASSSLATPTDTQYF.

Written as DNA, the CDR3 is TGCAGCGTAAAGAGACAGAATCTTAATGAAAAACTGTTTTTT. Protein sequence: CSVKRQNLNEKLFF. The rearrangement links TRBV29-1 to TRBJ1-4; possible D gene TRBD1, 5 bases. The CDR3 totals 14 residues. V was trimmed by 6 bases and J by 4 bases, leaving 15 bases between them. CDR1 SQVTM and CDR2 ANQGSEA come from the germline V gene.

The V call is TRBV27, the J call TRBJ2-7, with 7 positions matching TRBD1. Germline V gene sequence: CDR1 MNHEY, CDR2 SMNVEV (reference sequence). The ends lost 3 bases at V and 5 bases at J; junction bases unmatched: 7. CDR3 length: 14 amino acids. CDR3 protein: CASSFLGQRNEQYF. The CDR3, as DNA: TGTGCCAGCAGTTTCCTGGGACAGAGAAACGAGCAGTACTTC.

The chain recombines TRBV27 with TRBJ2-3, with 9 bases matching TRBD2. The trim removed 1 base at V and 1 base at J, leaving 3 bases unmatched. Per the germline V gene, CDR1 is MNHEY and CDR2 is SMNVEV (reference sequence). The CDR3 is 16 amino acids. The CDR3 sequence is CASSLLLAGRTDTQYF. CDR3 DNA: TGTGCCAGCAGTTTATTGCTAGCGGGACGCACAGATACGCAGTATTTT.

The chain has TRBV7-9 and TRBJ1-5; 9 positions match TRBD1. The ends lost 5 bases at V and 0 bases at J; junction bases unmatched: 5. The CDR3 runs to 16 residues. Per germline, CDR1 SEHNR and CDR2 FQNEAQ (reference sequence). CDR3 DNA sequence: TGTGCCAGCAGCCTGGGGACAGGGCTTAGCAATCAGCCCCAGCATTTT. Residues: CASSLGTGLSNQPQHF.

J is TRBJ2-3 and V is TRBV25-1; D is undetermined. The germline CDR1 and CDR2 sequences are MGHDK and SYGVNS. The V end was cut by 4 bases, the J end by 1 base, with 12 bases between. CDR3 length equals 15 residues. DNA of the CDR3: TGTGCCAGCAGTGGAGAACTCGACGGCACAGATACGCAGTATTTT. Translation: CASSGELDGTDTQYF.

The chain uses TRBV9 and TRBJ1-1; D ambiguous. The V gene's germline CDR1 is SGDLS and CDR2 YYNGEE. V was trimmed by 2 bases and J by 3 bases, leaving 17 bases between them. This CDR3 comprises 16 residues. The CDR3 region is CASSVGGGIGDTEAFF. Written as DNA, the CDR3 is TGTGCCAGCAGCGTGGGCGGAGGGATTGGCGACACTGAAGCTTTCTTT.

The J gene is TRBJ2-7, the V gene TRBV7-9; D is unresolved. V lost 3 bases and J lost 4, with 19 bases in between. Germline values: CDR1 SEHNR, CDR2 FQNEAQ (reference sequence). The CDR3 spans 16 residues. As DNA, the CDR3 is TGTGCCAGCAGCTTGATAGGGTATTCGGCCCGTTACGAGCAGTACTTC. This codes for CASSLIGYSARYEQYF.

This clone appeared a single time. The chain employs TRBV9 and TRBJ2-1, with 9 bases aligning to TRBD2. This CDR3 is 14 amino acids long. After removal of 0 bases from V and 8 bases from J, the junction contained 3 bases not matched to a gene. Germline V gene data show CDR1 as SGDLS and CDR2 as YYNGEE. The CDR3 nucleotides are TGTGCCAGCAGCGTAGTAGCGGGAGCTTATGAGCAGTTCTTC. Translated, it gives CASSVVAGAYEQFF.

V gene TRBV9 combines with J gene TRBJ2-5; tentative D call: TRBD1 (6 bases). V was shortened by 3 bases and J by 0 bases, with 6 bases between the two germline ends. Germline V lookup: CDR1 SGDLS, CDR2 YYNGEE. The CDR3 consists of 13 residues. The DNA of the CDR3 is TGTGCCAGCAGCGGGGACAACCAAGAGACCCAGTACTTC. This codes for CASSGDNQETQYF.

This chain joins TRBV7-9 and TRBJ2-1, with TRBD2 matching 12 bases. The germline gives CDR1 SEHNR, CDR2 FQNEAQ (reference sequence). V gave up 3 bases and J gave up 7 bases; unmatched junction bases: 4. This CDR3 spans 15 amino acids. CDR3 protein: CASSFTSGRTNEQFF. The CDR3 DNA reads TGTGCCAGCAGCTTTACTAGCGGGAGGACAAATGAGCAGTTCTTC.

The genes are TRBV7-2 and TRBJ2-7, with 11 bases fitting TRBD2. Looked up from germline, CDR1 is SGHTA and CDR2 is FQGNSA. The ends lost 5 bases at V and 6 bases at J; junction bases unmatched: 9. CDR3 length: 15 amino acids. CDR3 nucleotides: TGTGCCAGCAGCCAACATCCGGGACTAGCGGTCGAGCAGTACTTC. Translated: CASSQHPGLAVEQYF.

The chain employs TRBV9 and TRBJ1-4; D is uncertain. V lost 3 bases, J lost 5 bases, and 17 bases lay in between. The CDR3 covers 16 residues. The V gene's germline CDR1 is SGDLS and CDR2 YYNGEE. The CDR3: CASSGSDSHSNEKLFF. CDR3 coding DNA: TGTGCCAGCAGCGGATCCGACTCCCACTCCAATGAAAAACTGTTTTTT.

The chain is built from TRBV2 and TRBJ2-1; a possible D gene is TRBD2 (5 bases). This CDR3 is built from 13 residues. Germline values: CDR1 SNHLY, CDR2 FYNNEI. V lost 7 bases and J lost 9, with 16 bases in between. The CDR3 DNA reads TGTGCCAGCAAGAGACGGGAAGGTCCTGAGCAGTTCTTC. This translates into CASKRREGPEQFF.